The clone carrying this TCR beta chain has more than one count but fewer than ten. Its antigen remains unknown. The V gene end was trimmed by 4 bases and the J gene end by 7 bases; junction bases not matched to a gene: 5. This CDR3 contains 15 residues. Scientists made TCR beta libraries using quantitative 5'-RACE with molecular barcodes. TCRdb independently ran MiXCR on the 5' RACE reads; one entry per CDR3 protein. The sample lists some 700,000 distinct CDR3 sequences; roughly 19% were seen once. This record comes from a study of CD8 T cells in ankylosing spondylitis. The study, taken as a whole, reports: Reports of some motif variants in reactive arthritis synovial fluid and blood predate this one. Reportedly, significant enrichment of disease-linked clones occurred in matched ankylosing spondylitis synovial fluid. A TCR beta motif of several highly homologous variants seemed to mark ankylosing spondylitis blood.

This chain uses TRBV12-3 or TRBV12-4 with TRBJ1-6; 9 nucleotides line up with TRBD1. Sequencing was performed on blood, either unsorted or a sorted T cell fraction (not recorded which). The sequence was obtained from a male donor with ankylosing spondylitis. CDR3 amino acids: CASSSPTGGNSPLHF. The CDR3 DNA reads TGTGCCAGCAGTTCGCCGACAGGGGGGAATTCACCCCTCCACTTT.